This TCR beta chain appears in the sequencing data of a study of regulatory T cells in long-lasting Graves disease. Study results and limitations: Whereas approximately 950 public clonotypes were shared by new patients, persistent patients shared more, at a few thousand. Persistent disease preferred TRBV28, TRBJ1-2 and TRBJ2-5.

The CDR3 is made up of 15 amino acids. Trimming cost V 4 bases and J 6 bases; bases outside gene matches: 4. CDR1 DFQATT and CDR2 SNEGSKA come from the germline V gene (reference sequence). Time point here: newly diagnosed GD, antithyroid drugs for less than 3 months. The TCR library used RNA extracted from PBMCs. Arm-PCR of CDR3 regions and iRepertoire HTBI primers were the basis on which TCR beta libraries were built. TCRdb processed the multiplex PCR reads anew with MiXCR; each CDR3 protein has one entry. The sample yields about 470,000 distinct CDR3 sequences, under 15% seen once. Worth noting for this clonotype: Its antigen is as yet unknown.

These records were also assigned to another study, of T cells in Graves' hyperthyroidism and ophthalmopathy.

The clonotype was recovered from a woman younger than 45 with Graves disease. The sequencing used peripheral blood mononuclear cells (PBMCs), collected at new diagnosis, from a patient treated with antithyroid drugs. The chain uses TRBV20-1 and TRBJ2-2; 14 bases match TRBD2. The CDR3 nucleotides are TGCAGTGCTAAGACTAGCGGGAGGGCCCCCGGGGAGCTGTTTTTT. Translated, it gives CSAKTSGRAPGELFF.